This TCR beta chain was captured in a study of shared T cell receptors in the human thymus. Looked up from germline, CDR1 is MDHEN and CDR2 is SYDVKM. V was clipped by 4 bases and J by 4 bases, with 10 bases between them. This CDR3 comprises 13 residues. Some clones are missing from TCRdb's copy, which holds only in-frame ones; the method was immunoSEQ multiplex PCR. The table lists about 660,000 clones, more than 70% of them singletons. The same sample was also used in a study of human thymus T cells. That paper states: All donors were healthy Finnish infants who were undergoing corrective surgery to treat congenital heart defects. Thymus specimens were resections from corrective heart surgery. Biased V and J segment usage appeared in thymus and peripheral blood. Unrelated individuals were reported by related research to share highly overlapping thymic repertoires.

The receptor was derived from a boy in the first two years of life with a congenital heart defect. The chain couples TRBV28 to TRBJ2-5; D might be TRBD1 (6 bases). The specimen was thymocytes. The CDR3 region is CASSYRVPETQYF. The CDR3 DNA reads TGTGCCAGCAGTTACAGGGTCCCAGAGACCCAGTACTTC. Using reference TRBV28 and TRBJ2-5 for the parts outside the CDR3, the full variable domain is DVKVTQSSRYLVKRTGEKVFLECVQDMDHENMFWYRQDPGLGLRLIYFSYDVKMKEKGDIPEGYSVSREKKERFSLILESASTNQTSMYLCASSYRVPETQYFGPGTRLLVL.